This TCR beta chain is drawn from a study of kidney transplant recipient with SARS-CoV-2 infection. This clonotype was counted ten times or more. MiXCR was run by TCRdb on the reads, yielding one entry per CDR3 protein. The table records 200,000 to 250,000 distinct CDR3 sequences, about 30% of them present only once. The ends were cut back, 7 bases at V and 4 bases at J, with 23 bases in the middle. Germline V lookup: CDR1 SGHDT, CDR2 YYEEEE. CDR3 length equals 16 residues. The chain is built from TRBV5-6 and TRBJ1-2; no definite D call. This receptor was obtained from a male patient aged 25 to 39 who had COVID-19 and was a kidney transplant recipient. The T cells may come from the graft donor. Sequences were derived from a blood sample, sampled at baseline and around day 120 from a kidney transplant recipient. The CDR3 nucleotides read TGTGCCAGCGCGACCTCCAATAGTCGAAAGACCTATGGCTACACCTTC. This gives the protein CASATSNSRKTYGYTF. The variable domain in full, with the rest retrieved from reference TRBV5-6 and TRBJ1-2, is DAGVTQSPTHLIKTRGQQVTLRCSPKSGHDTVSWYQQALGQGPQFIFQYYEEEERQRGNFPDRFSGHQFPNYSSELNVNALLLGDSALYLCASATSNSRKTYGYTFGSGTRLTVV.